This T cell receptor (beta chain) stems from a study of cytomegalovirus exposure and HLA in healthy donors. Findings of the study overall: As a later analysis showed, a missense DCLRE1C variant was linked to trimming of TCR beta V- and J-genes. It was likely that a cluster of highly shared sequence variants was a sequencing artifact. Reports state that TCR beta sequences accurately predicted most subjects' HLA-A and HLA-B alleles.

Both 60 Vbeta primers and 13 Jbeta primers went into the PCR. Libraries were prepared by immunoSEQ multiplex PCR; TCRdb keeps only in-frame clonotypes and omits some of them. The repertoire holds roughly 120,000 clones, with about 81% as singletons. There are 16 residues in the CDR3. From germline, CDR1 is GTSNPN and CDR2 SVGIG (reference sequence). Trimming took 3 bases from V and 0 from J; bases not matched to a gene: 7. In regard to this clone: Its antigen is still unknown.

The sample was PBMCs. The chain couples TRBV30 to TRBJ1-3, with 8 positions matching TRBD1. The TCR originated in a woman in her 30s in good health and CMV-seronegative. CDR3 DNA: TGTGCCTGGAGCTTACAGGGGGATCGCTCTGGAAACACCATATATTTT. It translates to CAWSLQGDRSGNTIYF. The variable domain in full, with the rest retrieved from reference TRBV30 and TRBJ1-3, is SQTIHQWPATLVQPVGSPLSLECTVEGTSNPNLYWYRQAAGRGLQLLFYSVGIGQISSEVPQNLSASRPQDRQFILSSKKLLLSDSGFYLCAWSLQGDRSGNTIYFGEGSWLTVV.